This T cell receptor (beta chain) was recorded in a study of persistence of HIV-infected CD4 T cells. Cells were stimulated with overlapping HIV-1 Gag 15-mer peptides. Sorting selected CD4+ T cells upregulating both CD40 ligand and CD69. With respect to this clone: Its antigen remains unidentified.

In germline, CDR1 is KGHDR, CDR2 SFDVKD. The CDR3 loop spans 12 amino acids. With 9 bases removed from V and 4 bases from J, the gap between germline ends came to 11 bases. Sequencing used immunoSEQ version 4 in survey mode. The table came from immunoSEQ multiplex PCR; TCRdb's copy has only in-frame clones and leaves some out. The data show about 20,000 clones, less than 75% seen once. Sample: CD4+ T cells sorted from PBMCs after approximately 19-hour stimulation, taken from a patient who received antiretroviral therapy. The rearrangement uses TRBV24-1 and TRBJ1-1; D possibly corresponds to TRBD1 (6 bases). This TCR was sampled from an adult woman with HIV who was CMV-seropositive. For the CDR3, the DNA is TGTGCCACCCGAGGGGGGAGCACTGAAGCTTTCTTT. This gives the protein CATRGGSTEAFF.